This T cell receptor (beta chain) is drawn from a study of T cell repertoires in cytomegalovirus infection. Background on the study: TCR beta signatures that were public indicated CMV infection and matching HLA type.

TCRdb reanalysed the reads using MiXCR and keeps one entry per CDR3 protein. The sample records fewer than 200,000 distinct CDR3 sequences, roughly 19% being singletons. Ten or more counts support this clonotype. The antigen remains unidentified. Points from the study as a whole: Cumulative public TCR beta family frequency identified carriers of CMV plus the relevant HLA. The ex vivo response was dominated by HLA-C-restricted CMV-specific TCR beta clonotypes.

Sample: PBMCs. This sequence originates from a human donor in good health (CMV status not recorded). Some clones in this sample may be carry-over from other donors' samples.

CDR3 loop: CASSLAPGLASDTQYF. Written as DNA, the CDR3 is TGCGCCAGCAGCTTGGCGCCGGGACTGGCCTCAGATACGCAGTATTTT. The chain links TRBV5-1 to TRBJ2-3; possibly TRBD2 for D (6 bases). The CDR3 is 16 residues long. Germline CDR1 and CDR2: SGHRS and YFSETQ. V lost 0 bases, J lost 4 bases, and 15 bases lay in between.